The next 8 T cell receptor beta chains were all read from a single sample in a study of cytomegalovirus exposure and HLA in healthy donors. Both 60 Vbeta primers and 13 Jbeta primers went into the PCR. The assay was immunoSEQ multiplex PCR, and TCRdb's table has in-frame clones only and misses some. The top ten hold about 1.4% of the sample, which has 170,000 or so clones, just over 75% seen once. The sample taken for sequencing was PBMCs. The source is a woman aged 25 to 39 in good health and CMV-seropositive.

This clone was observed a single time. This chain connects TRBV19 to TRBJ1-5; 8 bases map to TRBD1. Germline loops: CDR1 LNHDA, CDR2 SQIVND (reference sequence). There are 15 residues in the CDR3. V dropped 5 bases and J dropped 2; count of bases not matched to a gene: 5. The CDR3 reads CASSQGARGNQPQHF. The CDR3, as DNA: TGTGCCAGTAGTCAGGGGGCGCGGGGCAATCAGCCCCAGCATTTT.

This rearrangement joins TRBV30 to TRBJ2-7; 7 bases are a match to TRBD1. Germline-derived CDR1 and CDR2 are GTSNPN and SVGIG (reference sequence). V lost 2 bases, J lost 2 bases, and 9 bases stayed unmatched. The CDR3 loop spans 15 amino acids. In DNA, the CDR3 is TGTGCCTGGAGTCAAACGGACAGGTTCGCCTACGAGCAGTACTTC. Translating it yields CAWSQTDRFAYEQYF. Full variable domain (missing parts from reference TRBV30 and TRBJ2-7): SQTIHQWPATLVQPVGSPLSLECTVEGTSNPNLYWYRQAAGRGLQLLFYSVGIGQISSEVPQNLSASRPQDRQFILSSKKLLLSDSGFYLCAWSQTDRFAYEQYFGPGTRLTVT.

V and J are TRBV11-2 and TRBJ2-7; 7 bases are a match to TRBD2. This CDR3 comprises 15 residues. Looked up from germline, CDR1 is SGHAT and CDR2 is FQNNGV. With 4 bases clipped from V and 3 bases from J, the junction kept 9 bases outside the gene matches. CDR3 coding DNA: TGTGCCAGCAGCTCCCCGGCGGGGGTGGGCTACGAGCAGTACTTC. Its translation: CASSSPAGVGYEQYF.

The chain links TRBV5-8 to TRBJ2-7; weak D call: TRBD1 (6 bases). V lost 4 bases and J 2 bases, leaving 16 bases between the germline ends. Germline assignment: CDR1 SGHTS and CDR2 YDEGEE. This CDR3 is built from 15 residues. CDR3 sequence reads: CASSPDRTLTYEQYF. The DNA for the CDR3 is TGTGCCAGCAGCCCAGACAGGACCCTCACCTACGAGCAGTACTTC.

The V call is TRBV5-1, the J call TRBJ2-7, with 8 bases fitting TRBD1. Germline V gives CDR1 SGHRS, CDR2 YFSETQ. With V trimmed by 0 bases and J by 1 base, 12 bases remained unmatched. The CDR3 runs 18 residues. The CDR3 DNA is TGCGCCAGCAGCTTGGCCCCAGGGGGCCGGGACAGTTCCTACGAGCAGTACTTC. It is translated as CASSLAPGGRDSSYEQYF.

The sample holds one count of this clone. The rearrangement links TRBV7-2 to TRBJ2-3; D uncertain. From germline, CDR1 is SGHTA and CDR2 FQGNSA. With 5 bases removed from V and 2 bases from J, the gap between germline ends came to 11 bases. This CDR3 region has 14 residues. The CDR3 DNA follows: TGTGCCAGCAGCCCTAACCCAATCACAGATACGCAGTATTTT. Its protein is CASSPNPITDTQYF.

The rearrangement uses TRBV6-5 and TRBJ2-1; 10 bases line up with TRBD2. With 4 bases clipped from V and 7 bases from J, the junction kept 7 bases outside the gene matches. CDR3 length: 15 amino acids. CDR1 is MNHEY and CDR2 is SVGAGI in the germline V gene. CDR3 loop: CASSSTSGSPNEQFF. The CDR3, as DNA: TGTGCCAGCAGTTCGACTAGCGGGTCACCTAATGAGCAGTTCTTC.

This clone was seen only once. The rearrangement joins TRBV5-1 to TRBJ2-5, with D perhaps TRBD2 (5 bases). Germline V gene data show CDR1 as SGHRS and CDR2 as YFSETQ. V was clipped by 4 bases and J by 0 bases, with 10 bases between them. This CDR3 contains 14 residues. The CDR3 spells CASSRSGDQETQYF. CDR3 in DNA: TGCGCCAGCAGCAGGAGCGGAGACCAAGAGACCCAGTACTTC.